The present T cell receptor (beta chain) was sequenced within a study of T cell responses to AZD1222 COVID-19 vaccine. Broader study findings: Among those given AZD1222, only six were seropositive at baseline. Targeting of unmutated variant regions was reportedly seen in nearly half of spike-specific TCRs. Vaccination with two AZD1222 doses was followed by a rise in Spike-specific TCR breadth and depth.

As for this clone: What it binds is not known.

Assay: immunoSEQ multiplex PCR; the TCRdb copy retains only in-frame clones and omits some. The repertoire includes about 110,000 clones, about 90% of them detected once, and 8% sits in the top ten. Germline V lookup: CDR1 SGHAT, CDR2 FQNNGV. V dropped 1 base and J dropped 2 bases, with 12 bases sitting between them. This CDR3 comprises 15 residues. This TCR derives from an adult who received the AZD1222 COVID-19 vaccine. The chain links TRBV11-2 to TRBJ2-7; D might be TRBD2 (5 bases). Source: peripheral blood, taken 28 days after the second AZD1222 dose. CDR3 sequence (DNA): TGTGCCAGCAGCTTAGTGCCGGGGAAGGCCTACGAGCAGTACTTC. Residues: CASSLVPGKAYEQYF.